This TCR beta chain was sequenced in a study of T and B cells in COVID-19 patients. Study-level background: Blood was sampled from COVID-19 patients who were either actively infected or recovered. In the active-infection cohort, about 90% of the 20 patients had comorbidities linked to unfavorable COVID-19 outcome. Overall study findings and caveats: Early severe-case samples and blood from mildly ill patients during symptoms were in short supply. Patients with COVID-19 reportedly showed strongly skewed T cell receptor beta variable and joining gene usage.

This clonotype is categorized as medium-sized. The antigen is not known. Multiplex PCR with BIOMED2 TRB-A/B primer pools amplified TRB rearrangements. One entry per CDR3 protein, called by TCRdb with MiXCR from the multiplex PCR reads. Here the sample spans about 14,000 distinct CDR3 sequences, 29% being singletons. From blood, roughly 250-500 ng of genomic DNA served as TRB template. This receptor was identified in a human donor who had recovered from COVID-19. The sequenced sample consisted of blood.

The CDR3, as DNA: TGTGCCAGCAGAGGGACAGCCCAAGAGACCCAGTACTTC. Protein: CASRGTAQETQYF. The rearrangement uses TRBV5-6 and TRBJ2-5, with 7 positions matching TRBD1. Germline-derived CDR1 and CDR2 are SGHDT and YYEEEE. This CDR3 comprises 13 residues. The J segment lost 1 base and the V segment lost 5 bases, leaving 2 bases of the junction unmatched. Variable domain in full (rest from reference TRBV5-6 and TRBJ2-5): DAGVTQSPTHLIKTRGQQVTLRCSPKSGHDTVSWYQQALGQGPQFIFQYYEEEERQRGNFPDRFSGHQFPNYSSELNVNALLLGDSALYLCASRGTAQETQYFGPGTRLLVL.